The 30 T cell receptor beta chains below were found in one sample sequenced in a study of cytomegalovirus exposure and HLA in healthy donors. Clones were read by immunoSEQ multiplex PCR, and TCRdb kept only the in-frame ones, dropping some. The sample yields under 150,000 clones, about 90% seen once. The specimen was PBMCs. The receptors stem from a man younger than 35 in good health and CMV-seronegative.

The chain couples TRBV29-1 to TRBJ2-1, with D possibly TRBD1 on 6 matching bases. In germline, CDR1 is SQVTM, CDR2 ANQGSEA. V dropped 6 bases and J dropped 4 bases, with 16 bases sitting between them. CDR3 length: 14 residues. Here the CDR3 DNA reads TGCAGCGTAGTTCCCCGGACAGTTTACAATGAGCAGTTCTTC. Its protein product is CSVVPRTVYNEQFF.

This clone was seen once. The chain combines TRBV29-1 with TRBJ2-6; TRBD2 aligns across 9 bases. The length of the CDR3 is 17 residues. V shed 1 base and J 0 bases; nucleotides not matched to a gene: 4. Germline CDR1 reads SQVTM; CDR2 reads ANQGSEA. CDR3 amino acids: CSVEGTSANSGANVLTF. The DNA of the CDR3 is TGCAGCGTTGAAGGGACTAGCGCGAACTCTGGGGCCAACGTCCTGACTTTC.

The rearrangement joins TRBV28 to TRBJ2-7, with 14 bases that match TRBD2. The CDR3 contains 18 residues. J gave up 0 bases and V 6 bases, and 10 bases lay outside the gene matches. Germline V gene data show CDR1 as MDHEN and CDR2 as SYDVKM. CDR3 DNA sequence: TGTGCCAGCAGGCCGACAGAAGGGACTAGCGGGAGCTCCTACGAGCAGTACTTC. This translates into CASRPTEGTSGSSYEQYF.

V and J are TRBV13 and TRBJ2-2, with D possibly TRBD2 on 7 matching bases. Trimming removed 0 bases at V and 2 bases at J, with 13 bases between. Per germline, CDR1 PRHDT and CDR2 FYEKMQ (reference sequence). The CDR3 spans 17 residues. The CDR3 protein is CASSLGPRGLNTGELFF. The DNA for the CDR3 is TGTGCCAGCAGCTTAGGCCCGCGGGGGCTAAACACCGGGGAGCTGTTTTTT.

The chain joins TRBV11-2 to TRBJ2-7; a possible D gene is TRBD2 (5 bases). Germline-derived CDR1 and CDR2 are SGHAT and FQNNGV. The CDR3 sequence is 14 residues long. The V and J ends lost 4 bases and 0 bases respectively, with 10 bases between them. Here the CDR3 DNA reads TGTGCCAGCAGCTCGAGACTAAACTCCTACGAGCAGTACTTC. As protein: CASSSRLNSYEQYF.

The chain joins TRBV6-6 to TRBJ2-1; 8 bases are shared with TRBD1. CDR3 length equals 12 residues. The V and J ends lost 8 bases and 4 bases, in that order; junction bases with no gene match: 1. The germline CDR1 and CDR2 sequences are MNHNY and SVGAGI (reference sequence). For the CDR3, the DNA is TGTGCCAGCCGGGACAGGTACAATGAGCAGTTCTTC. This sequence encodes CASRDRYNEQFF.

The chain joins TRBV5-6 to TRBJ2-7, with D tentatively TRBD2 (6 bases). Germline CDR1 and CDR2: SGHDT and YYEEEE. V was cut by 3 bases and J by 3 bases, with 25 bases left in between. The CDR3 is made up of 18 amino acids. CDR3 coding DNA: TGTGCCAGCAGCTCCCCTGGAGATTGGGGGGAGAGGGTCTACGAGCAGTACTTC. Translated, it gives CASSSPGDWGERVYEQYF.

The rearrangement links TRBV13 to TRBJ2-1; D is possibly TRBD1 (6 bases). Germline V gene sequence: CDR1 PRHDT, CDR2 FYEKMQ (reference sequence). V dropped 5 bases and J dropped 0 bases, with 14 bases sitting between them. The CDR3 loop spans 16 amino acids. The DNA for the CDR3 is TGTGCCAGCAGCCCATACGGGGACACCTCCTACAATGAGCAGTTCTTC. Translated, it gives CASSPYGDTSYNEQFF.

The J gene is TRBJ2-1, the V gene TRBV15, with D tentatively TRBD2 (5 bases). Trimming left V 3 bases short and J 1 base short, with 7 bases between. The CDR3 covers 14 residues. The germline V gene encodes CDR1 LNHNV and CDR2 YYDKDF (reference sequence). This CDR3 is CATSSGLSYNEQFF. The CDR3 DNA follows: TGTGCCACCAGCAGCGGACTTTCCTACAATGAGCAGTTCTTC.

The rearrangement joins TRBV7-9 to TRBJ2-4; maybe TRBD1 (6 bases). There are 15 residues in the CDR3. V lost 2 bases, J lost 4 bases, and 12 bases lay in between. CDR1 SEHNR and CDR2 FQNEAQ come from the germline V gene (reference sequence). CDR3 sequence reads: CASSLRQGRKNIQYF. The CDR3 nucleotides read TGTGCCAGCAGCTTACGGCAGGGGCGTAAAAACATTCAGTACTTC.

The V and J genes are TRBV18 and TRBJ2-1; 7 bases agree with TRBD2. CDR1 KGHSH and CDR2 LQKENI come from the germline V gene. The CDR3 has 17 amino acids. Trimming cost V 1 base and J 4 bases; bases outside gene matches: 10. DNA of the CDR3: TGTGCCAGCTCACCACGGTTGGGCGGGAGTGGTTACAATGAGCAGTTCTTC. Its protein is CASSPRLGGSGYNEQFF.

The V and J genes are TRBV7-2 and TRBJ2-5; 9 bases are shared with TRBD1. CDR1 is SGHTA and CDR2 is FQGNSA in the germline V gene. Trimming removed 5 bases from V and 9 bases from J; junction bases left unmatched: 10. The CDR3 is made up of 14 amino acids. The CDR3 protein is CASSKGTGNRPQYF. CDR3 DNA sequence: TGTGCCAGCAGCAAAGGGACAGGGAATAGGCCCCAGTACTTC.

The chain has TRBV2 and TRBJ2-5, with 8 bases identical to TRBD2. The CDR3 has 15 amino acids. J was trimmed by 5 bases and V by 1 base; bases with no gene match: 6. Germline CDR1 SNHLY, CDR2 FYNNEI. The CDR3 spells CASSEGLAGFETQYF. CDR3 bases: TGTGCCAGCAGTGAAGGGCTAGCGGGTTTCGAGACCCAGTACTTC.

This clone was seen a single time. The rearrangement joins TRBV27 to TRBJ2-7; D is possibly TRBD1 (6 bases). V was shortened by 7 bases and J by 4 bases, with 20 bases between the two germline ends. Per germline, CDR1 MNHEY and CDR2 SMNVEV (reference sequence). The CDR3 totals 15 residues. CDR3 sequence (DNA): TGTGCCAGCAATTCTCCCGGAACAGGGCGGTACGAGCAGTACTTC. Translation gives CASNSPGTGRYEQYF.

The rearrangement joins TRBV6-6 to TRBJ2-7; weak D call: TRBD1 (6 bases). This CDR3 has 14 residues. The V gene lost 5 bases and the J gene lost 2 bases, with 13 bases spanning the gap. Germline V CDR1 and CDR2: MNHNY, SVGAGI (reference sequence). The CDR3 coding sequence is TGTGCCAGCAGTACCGGACAGCAGACCTACGAGCAGTACTTC. Its translation is CASSTGQQTYEQYF.

As for this clone: Other nucleotide sequences from this sample produce the same CDR3. This rearrangement joins TRBV19 to TRBJ1-2; TRBD1 agrees at 9 bases. CDR3 length: 14 residues. CDR1 and CDR2 from the germline V gene are LNHDA and SQIVND (reference sequence). Unmatched junction bases numbered 5, after V lost 5 bases and J lost 4 bases. CDR3 bases: TGTGCCAGTAGTCCGGGACAGGGTCCCTATGGCTACACCTTC. Translating gives CASSPGQGPYGYTF.

The J gene is TRBJ1-4, the V gene TRBV6-6, with D possibly being TRBD1 (6 bases). Germline loops: CDR1 MNHNY, CDR2 SVGAGI (reference sequence). The CDR3 spans 14 residues. V was clipped by 4 bases and J by 6 bases, with 12 bases between them. CDR3: CASSSGGGHEKLFF. The DNA of the CDR3 is TGTGCCAGCAGTTCCGGGGGGGGCCATGAAAAACTGTTTTTT.

This clone has a single count. V is TRBV13 and J is TRBJ2-2; 8 bases match TRBD1. The CDR3 runs 17 residues. Losses at the gene ends were 5 bases for V and 7 bases for J; bases not matched to a gene: 15. CDR1 is PRHDT and CDR2 is FYEKMQ in the germline V gene (reference sequence). The CDR3 loop is CASSHRTGTPIDGELFF. CDR3 DNA sequence: TGTGCCAGCAGCCACAGGACAGGGACGCCAATCGACGGGGAGCTGTTTTTT.

The J gene is TRBJ2-7, the V gene TRBV7-6, with 8 nucleotides matching TRBD1. Germline CDR1 SGHVS, CDR2 FNYEAQ. CDR3 length: 14 residues. Trimming took 5 bases from V and 3 from J; bases not matched to a gene: 6. CDR3 region: CASSPGGWGYEQYF. DNA for the CDR3: TGTGCCAGCAGCCCAGGGGGCTGGGGCTACGAGCAGTACTTC.

The J gene is TRBJ2-5, the V gene TRBV27; D unresolved. V dropped 5 bases and J dropped 1 base, with 11 bases sitting between them. The length of the CDR3 is 14 residues. Looked up from germline, CDR1 is MNHEY and CDR2 is SMNVEV (reference sequence). The CDR3 loop is CASSPPLAQETQYF. CDR3 nucleotides: TGTGCCAGCAGTCCCCCCTTGGCCCAAGAGACCCAGTACTTC.

The chain links TRBV12-5 to TRBJ2-2; D possibly corresponds to TRBD2 (6 bases). The CDR3 is 14 residues long. V shed 1 base and J shed 3 bases, with 6 bases lying between them. Germline CDR1 is LGHNT and CDR2 is FRNRAP. CDR3 sequence: CASGLGGDTGELFF. The DNA of the CDR3 is TGTGCTAGTGGTTTGGGGGGGGACACCGGGGAGCTGTTTTTT.

The gene calls are TRBV5-1 and TRBJ2-1; TRBD1 matches at 7 bases. Germline CDR1 is SGHRS and CDR2 is YFSETQ. V shed 1 base and J 6 bases; nucleotides not matched to a gene: 4. The CDR3 loop spans 14 amino acids. In DNA form, the CDR3 reads TGCGCCAGCAGCTTGTTGTCAGGGGGCAATGAGCAGTTCTTC. As protein: CASSLLSGGNEQFF. The full variable domain, in which reference TRBV5-1 and TRBJ2-1 provide the parts outside the CDR3, is KAGVTQTPRYLIKTRGQQVTLSCSPISGHRSVSWYQQTPGQGLQFLFEYFSETQRNKGNFPGRFSGRQFSNSRSEMNVSTLELGDSALYLCASSLLSGGNEQFFGPGTRLTVL.

This clone is a singleton in its sample. J is TRBJ2-7 and V is TRBV6-5; the match to TRBD1 covers 9 bases. The CDR3 is 16 residues long. The germline CDR1 and CDR2 sequences are MNHEY and SVGAGI. The V and J ends lost 0 bases and 3 bases, in that order; junction bases with no gene match: 6. In DNA, the CDR3 is TGTGCCAGCAGTTACTCAGCGGTGACAGGGGGCTACGAGCAGTACTTC. Translating gives CASSYSAVTGGYEQYF.

The chain uses TRBV27 and TRBJ2-7; D perhaps matches TRBD1 (6 bases). Germline values: CDR1 MNHEY, CDR2 SMNVEV (reference sequence). CDR3 length equals 14 residues. V was trimmed by 5 bases and J by 0 bases, leaving 11 bases between them. The CDR3 DNA sequence: TGTGCCAGCAGTCCGGGCAGGGGCTCCTACGAGCAGTACTTC. It specifies CASSPGRGSYEQYF.

The chain employs TRBV29-1 and TRBJ1-1; D is unclear. The CDR3 is 13 amino acids. Per germline, CDR1 SQVTM and CDR2 ANQGSEA. The ends were cut back, 3 bases at V and 0 bases at J, with 8 bases in the middle. The CDR3 loop is CSVERGMNTEAFF. The CDR3 nucleotides are TGCAGCGTTGAGCGAGGGATGAACACTGAAGCTTTCTTT.

The chain uses TRBV4-2 and TRBJ1-2; a weak D match, TRBD1 (5 bases). Germline CDR1 reads LGHNA; CDR2 reads YNFKEQ. The CDR3 is made up of 17 amino acids. V was cut by 0 bases and J by 6 bases, with 20 bases left in between. The CDR3 region is CASSQEVNAGGRDGYTF. The CDR3, as DNA: TGTGCCAGCAGCCAAGAAGTAAATGCCGGGGGGAGGGATGGCTACACCTTC.

CDR3 residues: CASSIGTAREKLFF. CDR3 nucleotide sequence: TGTGCCAGTAGTATCGGGACAGCTCGGGAAAAACTGTTTTTT. The chain combines TRBV19 with TRBJ1-4; 7 nucleotides agree with TRBD1. This CDR3 is 14 amino acids long. CDR1 is LNHDA, CDR2 SQIVND, per germline (reference sequence). The V segment lost 3 bases and the J segment 8 bases; nucleotides outside the gene matches: 6.

The chain recombines TRBV4-1 with TRBJ2-7; 7 positions match TRBD1. The J segment lost 2 bases and the V segment lost 4 bases, leaving 8 bases of the junction unmatched. Germline CDR1 reads MGHRA; CDR2 reads YSYEKL. CDR3 length: 15 residues. CDR3 loop: CASSPEEGAPYEQYF. CDR3 nucleotides: TGCGCCAGCAGCCCGGAAGAGGGGGCCCCCTACGAGCAGTACTTC.

The V gene is TRBV18, the J gene TRBJ2-1, with TRBD2 identical over 12 bases. The CDR3 extends over 15 amino acids. The germline CDR1 and CDR2 sequences are KGHSH and LQKENI. Unmatched junction bases numbered 9, after V lost 6 bases and J lost 9 bases. CDR3 sequence (DNA): TGTGCCAGCTCTCAACTAGCGGGGGGCCGGAGTGAGCAGTTCTTC. Translated, it gives CASSQLAGGRSEQFF.

The chain has TRBV4-3 and TRBJ2-7; a weak D match, TRBD2 (6 bases). CDR3 length equals 15 residues. Germline V gives CDR1 LGHNA, CDR2 YSLEER. Trimming cost V 3 bases and J 3 bases, with 15 bases left between them. This CDR3 reads CASSQDIRDFYEQYF. CDR3 bases: TGCGCCAGCAGCCAGGACATACGGGACTTCTACGAGCAGTACTTC.